A selection of T cell receptor beta chains follows, all from one sample in a study of CD8+ T cells in alopecia areata. Repertoires were generated with immunoSEQ multiplex PCR, while TCRdb's copy carries only in-frame clones and drops some. The sample lists some 100,000 clones; roughly 45% were seen once. The source material was CD8+ T cells sorted from blood, sampled at week 24, from a patient treated with tofacitinib. The source is a human donor with alopecia areata. Each CDR3 is given without its conserved first and last residue.

v_gene | CDR3aa
TRBV7-9 | ASSTQGNTMNTEAF
TRBV4-1 | ASSQESSDIDYGYT
TRBV6-1 | ASSEAKPGLARETQY
TRBV19 | ATPSPGELF
TRBV19 | ASGPWGAAAGGLNTEAF
TRBV14 | ASSQDSFGTSEVEQF
TRBV5-1 | ASRLGSNEQF
TRBV7-6 | ASSLDGTGGTISPYSPYEQY
TRBV29-1 | SVEVRWGNTEAF
TRBV7-9 | ASSLVGNQETQY
TRBV7-9 | ASSFETGSYEQY
TRBV9 | ASSVRNSGSRLETQY
TRBV30 | AWTEGTVGNTIY
TRBV30 | AWSMAGASEQY
TRBV7-2 | ASSQGASGTDNEQF
TRBV6-6 | ASSGTVDEQY
TRBV5-4 | ASSSGLADIHGEQY